Shown below are 23 T cell receptor beta chains from a single sample sequenced in a study of blood T cell repertoires in COVID-19. Profiling relied on immunoSEQ multiplex PCR, and the TCRdb table lists in-frame clones only, not all of them. Of fewer than 45,000 clones listed, more than 90% are singletons. The sample was peripheral blood. All receptors come from a human donor in a cohort sampled during active COVID-19.

The J gene is TRBJ2-7, the V gene TRBV5-1, with 10 bases matching TRBD1. Germline CDR1 SGHRS, CDR2 YFSETQ. The J segment lost 4 bases and the V segment lost 3 bases, leaving 10 bases of the junction unmatched. CDR3 length equals 16 residues. The CDR3 DNA is TGCGCCAGCAGCTCGGGACAGGGGCTCAGGGGGTACGAGCAGTACTTC. It encodes CASSSGQGLRGYEQYF.

The CDR3 protein is CASSLAGVEETQYF. In DNA form, the CDR3 reads TGTGCCAGCAGCTTGGCCGGGGTTGAAGAGACCCAGTACTTC. The chain links TRBV5-4 to TRBJ2-5; perhaps TRBD2 as D (5 bases). There are 14 residues in the CDR3. The V gene lost 0 bases and the J gene lost 3 bases, with 9 bases spanning the gap. The germline V gene has CDR1 SGHNT and CDR2 YYREEE (reference sequence).

The genes are TRBV12-3 or TRBV12-4 and TRBJ2-4; D remains ambiguous. The CDR3 is 11 residues long. The V and J ends lost 5 bases and 9 bases respectively, with 8 bases between them. The CDR3 DNA sequence: TGTGCCAGCAGTCCACGAGTCATTCAGTACTTC. Translated, it gives CASSPRVIQYF.

This chain joins TRBV7-9 and TRBJ1-1; D perhaps matches TRBD1 (6 bases). V gave up 10 bases and J gave up 1 base, with 16 bases separating them. Germline CDR1 SEHNR, CDR2 FQNEAQ (reference sequence). The CDR3 has 14 amino acids. The CDR3 sequence is CATAFMDRNTEAFF. The CDR3 DNA reads TGTGCCACCGCCTTCATGGACAGGAACACTGAAGCTTTCTTT.

The chain carries TRBV7-2 and TRBJ1-5; 7 nucleotides agree with TRBD1. CDR3 length equals 15 residues. Losses at the gene ends were 3 bases for V and 4 bases for J; bases not matched to a gene: 6. Germline lookup yields CDR1 SGHTA and CDR2 FQGNSA. CDR3 sequence reads: CASSFLTGANQPQHF. CDR3 bases: TGTGCCAGCAGCTTCTTAACAGGGGCGAATCAGCCCCAGCATTTT.

The V call is TRBV30, the J call TRBJ2-7; D gene ambiguous. Trimming pared 0 bases from V and 1 base from J, leaving 10 bases between. The CDR3 is 14 residues long. The germline V gene has CDR1 GTSNPN and CDR2 SVGIG (reference sequence). In DNA form, the CDR3 reads TGTGCCTGGAGTGTATTCCCGTATTCCTACGAGCAGTACTTC. As protein: CAWSVFPYSYEQYF. Variable domain in full (rest from reference TRBV30 and TRBJ2-7): SQTIHQWPATLVQPVGSPLSLECTVEGTSNPNLYWYRQAAGRGLQLLFYSVGIGQISSEVPQNLSASRPQDRQFILSSKKLLLSDSGFYLCAWSVFPYSYEQYFGPGTRLTVT.

The rearrangement joins TRBV7-2 to TRBJ2-7; 12 nucleotides line up with TRBD2. The CDR3 runs to 15 residues. Germline V gene data show CDR1 as SGHTA and CDR2 as FQGNSA. Trimming removed 5 bases from V and 5 bases from J; junction bases left unmatched: 7. The CDR3 nucleotides are TGTGCCAGCAGCCCCCGGACTAGCGGGACCCACGAGCAGTACTTC. Its protein product is CASSPRTSGTHEQYF.

This clone was detected only a few times. V usage is TRBV5-5 and J usage is TRBJ2-3, with D perhaps matching TRBD2 (5 bases). The V end was cut by 0 bases, the J end by 4 bases, with 12 bases between. The CDR3 runs 15 residues. Per the germline V gene, CDR1 is SGHKS and CDR2 is YYEKEE (reference sequence). The CDR3: CASSLGYGEADTQYF. The CDR3 DNA follows: TGTGCCAGCAGCTTGGGTTACGGGGAAGCAGATACGCAGTATTTT.

This clone was detected once. The chain couples TRBV27 to TRBJ2-7; D perhaps matches TRBD2 (5 bases). CDR1 and CDR2 from the germline V gene are MNHEY and SMNVEV (reference sequence). The CDR3 totals 13 residues. Trimming took 8 bases from V and 5 from J, leaving 16 bases between them. CDR3 loop: CASCPGPGDEQYF. The DNA for the CDR3 is TGTGCCAGCTGCCCCGGTCCCGGGGACGAGCAGTACTTC.

J is TRBJ1-1 and V is TRBV7-8; D gene unclear. This CDR3 region has 12 residues. Trimming shortened V by 3 bases and J by 7 bases, and 9 bases separated the two germline ends. The V gene's germline CDR1 is SGHVS and CDR2 FQNEAQ. This CDR3 reads CASSFDLVEAFF. The CDR3, as DNA: TGTGCCAGCAGCTTCGACTTGGTTGAAGCTTTCTTT.

CDR3 sequence reads: CASSLVEGGDEQFF. As DNA, the CDR3 is TGTGCCAGCAGCTTAGTAGAGGGTGGGGATGAGCAGTTCTTC. The chain couples TRBV11-2 to TRBJ2-1; possible D gene TRBD2, 5 bases. The CDR3 is 14 residues long. The V and J ends lost 1 base and 8 bases respectively, with 12 bases between them. Looked up from germline, CDR1 is SGHAT and CDR2 is FQNNGV.

The chain carries TRBV28 and TRBJ1-2; TRBD1 agrees at 12 bases. Germline trimming cut 7 bases from V and 4 bases from J; bases unmatched to any gene: 13. CDR1 is MDHEN, CDR2 SYDVKM, per germline. CDR3 length: 17 residues. CDR3 sequence reads: CASTRKGTGGLTYGYTF. CDR3 coding DNA: TGTGCCAGCACTCGCAAGGGGACAGGGGGCCTTACCTATGGCTACACCTTC.

The chain combines TRBV6-2 or TRBV6-3 with TRBJ2-3; 8 bases are shared with TRBD2. Germline lookup yields CDR1 MNHEY and CDR2 SVGEGT. The CDR3 spans 17 residues. V dropped 6 bases and J dropped 1; count of bases not matched to a gene: 12. The CDR3 nucleotides read TGTGCCAGCAGCGAGGGGGACGGGGGGGGCCGCACAGATACGCAGTATTTT. Translation: CASSEGDGGGRTDTQYF.

The gene calls are TRBV6-2 or TRBV6-3 and TRBJ2-1; D not resolved. The germline CDR1 and CDR2 sequences are MNHEY and SVGEGT. Trimming shortened V by 0 bases and J by 7 bases, and 13 bases separated the two germline ends. The CDR3 has 15 residues. The CDR3 loop is CASSYSLGSTNEQFF. The CDR3 bases are TGTGCCAGCAGTTACTCTTTGGGCTCGACGAATGAGCAGTTCTTC.

J is TRBJ1-1 and V is TRBV10-1; D perhaps matches TRBD1 (6 bases). The V end lost 2 bases, the J end lost 1 base, and 11 bases lay between the germline ends. Germline V gives CDR1 WNHNN, CDR2 SYGVQD (reference sequence). The CDR3 is 15 residues long. CDR3 amino acids: CASSEEGGANTEAFF. The CDR3 nucleotides are TGCGCCAGCAGTGAGGAAGGGGGGGCGAACACTGAAGCTTTCTTT.

In its sample, this clone was seen once. This chain connects TRBV25-1 to TRBJ1-2; tentative D call: TRBD1 (6 bases). This CDR3 comprises 16 residues. The V end lost 0 bases, the J end lost 2 bases, and 13 bases lay between the germline ends. The germline V gene has CDR1 MGHDK and CDR2 SYGVNS. The CDR3 region is CASSEYWPDSNYGYTF. CDR3 sequence (DNA): TGTGCCAGCAGTGAATATTGGCCGGACAGCAACTATGGCTACACCTTC.

V and J are TRBV7-2 and TRBJ2-5, with D possibly being TRBD1 (6 bases). Germline CDR1 reads SGHTA; CDR2 reads FQGNSA. The germline V and J ends were trimmed by 5 bases and 4 bases, with 14 bases remaining between them. CDR3 length: 14 amino acids. CDR3 region: CASSQRTDRETQYF. The CDR3 coding sequence is TGTGCCAGCAGCCAGAGGACAGATCGAGAGACCCAGTACTTC.

This rearrangement joins TRBV2 to TRBJ1-6; D unresolved. Germline lookup yields CDR1 SNHLY and CDR2 FYNNEI. V was shortened by 4 bases and J by 9 bases, with 13 bases between the two germline ends. This CDR3 spans 14 amino acids. The CDR3 DNA reads TGTGCCAGCAGTGGACGGGAAGGCGTTTCACCCCTCCACTTT. Its protein is CASSGREGVSPLHF.

The J gene is TRBJ1-1, the V gene TRBV7-6, with 8 positions matching TRBD1. There are 12 residues in the CDR3. Germline V gene data show CDR1 as SGHVS and CDR2 as FNYEAQ. Trimming removed 5 bases from V and 9 bases from J; junction bases left unmatched: 5. The CDR3 sequence is CASSKPGGQAFF. CDR3 nucleotides: TGTGCCAGCAGCAAACCAGGGGGCCAAGCTTTCTTT.

The gene calls are TRBV13 and TRBJ2-7; D uncertain. The CDR3 contains 13 residues. Germline assignment: CDR1 PRHDT and CDR2 FYEKMQ (reference sequence). V lost 5 bases and J lost 4, with 12 bases in between. This CDR3 reads CASSTVKNYEQYF. CDR3 in DNA: TGTGCCAGCAGCACGGTGAAAAATTACGAGCAGTACTTC.

This chain uses TRBV7-9 with TRBJ2-1; 8 bases agree with TRBD2. The V and J ends lost 1 base and 2 bases, in that order; junction bases with no gene match: 7. The CDR3 has 17 residues. CDR1 is SEHNR, CDR2 FQNEAQ, per germline (reference sequence). The CDR3 spells CASSLVRAGVPYNEQFF. CDR3 DNA: TGTGCCAGCAGCTTAGTTCGAGCGGGGGTACCCTACAATGAGCAGTTCTTC.

The chain recombines TRBV7-3 with TRBJ2-2, with a tentative D call TRBD2 (5 bases). Germline lookup yields CDR1 SGHTA and CDR2 FQGTGA. V lost 2 bases and J lost 1, with 11 bases in between. This CDR3 comprises 16 residues. CDR3 sequence: CASSLLPGKNTGELFF. CDR3 nucleotides: TGTGCCAGCAGCTTACTCCCGGGGAAGAACACCGGGGAGCTGTTTTTT.

In this sample, this clone turned up once. The gene calls are TRBV3-1 (or the pseudogene TRBV3-2) and TRBJ2-1; D gene ambiguous. Trimming left V 0 bases short and J 7 bases short, with 7 bases between. Germline assignment: CDR1 LGHDT and CDR2 YNNKEL (reference sequence). This CDR3 has 13 residues. Written as DNA, the CDR3 is TGTGCCAGCAGCCAAGATCGTGTAAATGAGCAGTTCTTC. As protein: CASSQDRVNEQFF.